The 7 T cell receptor beta chains below come from one sample, sequenced in a study of T cells in Graves' hyperthyroidism and ophthalmopathy. What was amplified from RNA transcripts were TCR beta CDR3 regions. The HTBI primer set drove a first-round RT-PCR of the TCR CDR3. TCRdb independently ran MiXCR on the multiplex PCR reads; one entry per CDR3 protein. The sample holds roughly 660,000 distinct CDR3 sequences, 17% seen once. Sequencing was done on a sample of blood. These receptors all come from a man aged 50 to 59 with Graves' hyperthyroidism.

This clonotype occurred many times. This sequence joins TRBV29-1 and TRBJ2-6; D is unresolved. With 6 bases removed from V and 4 bases from J, the gap between germline ends came to 13 bases. This CDR3 spans 14 amino acids. CDR1 is SQVTM, CDR2 ANQGSEA, per germline. The CDR3 reads CSVPDVKGANVLTF. The CDR3 region has the DNA TGCAGCGTCCCAGATGTGAAAGGGGCCAACGTCCTGACTTTC. The full variable domain, rest sourced from reference TRBV29-1 and TRBJ2-6, is SAVISQKPSRDICQRGTSLTIQCQVDSQVTMMFWYRQQPGQSLTLIATANQGSEATYESGFVIDKFPISRPNLTFSTLTVSNMSPEDSSIYLCSVPDVKGANVLTFGAGSRLTVL.

The rearrangement links TRBV7-6 to TRBJ2-5, with 9 bases fitting TRBD1. The CDR3 spans 16 residues. Losses at the gene ends were 4 bases for V and 1 base for J; bases not matched to a gene: 7. The germline V gene has CDR1 SGHVS and CDR2 FNYEAQ. CDR3 loop: CASSSRPGQGQETQYF. Here the CDR3 DNA reads TGTGCCAGCAGCTCAAGGCCGGGACAGGGCCAAGAGACCCAGTACTTC.

This clonotype has at least ten counts. The chain recombines TRBV28 with TRBJ1-5; the D gene is possibly TRBD1 (5 bases). CDR1 is MDHEN, CDR2 SYDVKM, per germline. Trimming took 2 bases from V and 1 from J, leaving 9 bases between them. The CDR3 loop spans 15 amino acids. The CDR3 protein is CASSLRRQSNQPQHF. The CDR3 bases are TGTGCCAGCAGTTTACGGAGACAGAGCAATCAGCCCCAGCATTTT.

This clonotype has ten or more counts. This CDR3 is CAWISGGEETQYF. The CDR3 DNA sequence: TGTGCCTGGATTAGCGGGGGGGAAGAGACCCAGTACTTC. The V call is TRBV30, the J call TRBJ2-5, with 11 bases aligning to TRBD2. This CDR3 has 13 amino acids. Germline values: CDR1 GTSNPN, CDR2 SVGIG (reference sequence). The V segment lost 4 bases and the J segment 3 bases; nucleotides outside the gene matches: 1.

Comments on this clonotype: A clone one base away is much larger, so this may be a read error. The chain is built from TRBV28 and TRBJ2-7, with 9 bases fitting TRBD1. With V trimmed by 6 bases and J by 6 bases, 3 bases remained unmatched. Germline V gene lookup returns CDR1 MDHEN and CDR2 SYDVKM. The CDR3 runs to 12 residues. The chain's CDR3 is CASRTGGCEQYF. As DNA, the CDR3 is TGTGCCAGCAGAACAGGGGGCTGCGAGCAGTACTTC.

There are many counts of this clonotype. An end of the junction does not agree with germline; a read error may underlie this. The chain carries TRBV7-7 and TRBJ2-7; D is undetermined. From germline, CDR1 is SSHAT and CDR2 FNYEAQ (reference sequence). The CDR3 is made up of 16 amino acids. The CDR3 loop reads CASSLGSPDEQSEQYF. The CDR3 DNA is TGTGCTAGCAGCTTAGGAAGTCCTGACGAACAGAGCGAGCAGTACTTC.

The genes are TRBV25-1 and TRBJ1-1; 8 nucleotides line up with TRBD1. The V gene's germline CDR1 is MGHDK and CDR2 SYGVNS. V lost 6 bases, J lost 5 bases, and 5 bases stayed unmatched. The CDR3 consists of 13 residues. DNA of the CDR3: TGTGCCAGCAGAAAACAGGGGGGGACTGAAGCTTTCTTT. Its protein product is CASRKQGGTEAFF.